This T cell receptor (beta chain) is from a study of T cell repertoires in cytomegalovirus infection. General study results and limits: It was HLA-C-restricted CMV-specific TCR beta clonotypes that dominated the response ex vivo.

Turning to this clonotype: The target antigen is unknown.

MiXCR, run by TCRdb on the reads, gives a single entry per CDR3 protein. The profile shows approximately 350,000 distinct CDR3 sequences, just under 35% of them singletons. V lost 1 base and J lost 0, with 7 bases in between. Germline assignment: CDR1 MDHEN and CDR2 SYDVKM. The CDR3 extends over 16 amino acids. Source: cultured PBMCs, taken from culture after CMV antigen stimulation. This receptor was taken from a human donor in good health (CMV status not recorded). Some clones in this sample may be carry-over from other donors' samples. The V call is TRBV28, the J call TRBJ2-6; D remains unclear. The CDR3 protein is CASSLSGFSGANVLTF. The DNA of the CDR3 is TGTGCCAGCAGTTTATCGGGTTTCTCTGGGGCCAACGTCCTGACTTTC.